This TCR beta chain was sequenced in a study of PD-L1 blockade in urothelial cancer (dated by TCRdb to between 2016 and 2019). For context, the study as a whole: Every patient began therapy in the mid-2010s and was given atezolizumab 1,200 mg intravenously every 3 weeks. In the same patients, pretreatment tumors underwent whole exome sequencing and RNA sequencing in addition to TCR sequencing. Twenty-five of 29 patients were males with bladder-origin urothelial cancer, and about 65% of the roughly 30 reported a prior smoking history. Blood samples yielded a median of around 150,000 T cells and around 83,000 unique TCRs, with median clonality approximately 0.08. Some 30 patients had pretreatment blood TCR-seq, about 24 had at least one posttreatment blood collection, and about 24 had tumor TCR-seq. An ECOG performance status of 0 or 1 was recorded for the patients, and 0 to 3 prior chemotherapy regimens had been received by the patients. Progression-free survival longer than 6 months counted as durable clinical benefit, and TCR features were additionally tested against both progression-free and overall survival. An exploratory multi-omic analysis was conducted of the somatic, immune and clinical correlates of response to PD-L1 blockade with atezolizumab in urothelial cancer. About 10 patients achieved durable clinical benefit and about 19 did not. Blood samples were analyzed at 3 weeks after treatment start (second dose) and at 6 weeks after treatment start. TCR sequencing covered pretreatment tumor samples and matched, serially collected peripheral blood taken before and after atezolizumab treatment. Here is what the overall study found, with its caveats: Because of the small sample size (n ≈ 31) and the many exploratory analyses performed, the results are intended to be regarded as hypothesis-generating. Improved progression-free and overall survival was found to be associated with pretreatment peripheral blood TCR clonality below the median. Patients with durable benefit showed greater expansion of tumor-associated TCR clones in peripheral blood 3 weeks after starting treatment (n ≈ 22, p = 0.022).

As to this clone: The target of this receptor is not known. No much larger clone exists at a distance of one base, and base qualities are not known.

The cysteine opens and the phenylalanine closes a CDR3 of 16 amino acids. The read is trimmed to its CDR3 DNA, 48 bases read in frame from base 1. The germline V gene (reference sequence) provides CDR1 LNHDA and CDR2 SQIVND. V and J are trimmed by 2 bases and 3 bases, and the gene matches miss 2 bases of the junction. Each PCR received spiked-in synthetic TCR analog templates so that absolute template abundance could be estimated from read counts. Using the immunoSEQ assay, TCRbeta CDR3 regions were amplified from genomic DNA with bias-controlled V and J gene primers. Rearranged TCRbeta segments were sequenced at approximately 20X coverage. In the paper's pipeline: Sequencing errors were corrected by clustering, and CDR3s were annotated against IMGT so that V, D and J genes could be assigned. Only productive TCRbeta rearrangements were used in downstream analyses, excluding out-of-frame or stop-codon sequences. Clonality was calculated as one minus the Shannon entropy normalized by the log of the number of unique productive sequences. Fisher's exact test with Benjamini-Hochberg correction, at a threshold of adjusted p below 0.01, was used to find clones that differed between time points or between blood and tumor. The clones in this table, taken by TCRdb from immuneACCESS, are in-frame only. Not every clone is retained; where verified, under half of the shortfall comes from an unresolved V gene, and the cause of the rest is unknown. The V and J calls and clone size come from that table; D and trimming were worked out from the DNA. Here the sample has 35,000 to 45,000 clones; around 90% occur a single time. Of the sample, 5.5% to 8% falls within the top ten clones.

The sample's time point label, in plain terms: peripheral blood 6 weeks after treatment start. A cohort of about 30 patients with locally advanced or metastatic urothelial carcinoma, treated at Memorial Sloan Kettering on a trial protocol, was included. Peripheral blood mononuclear cells were collected from each patient pretreatment and during treatment, giving between 1 and 8 total time points per patient. The Qiagen DNeasy Blood extraction kit was used to purify genomic DNA from total PBMCs and tumor samples. PBMCs were collected pretreatment and during treatment and were isolated and stored as previously described.

This sequence originates from a man between 65 and 85 years old with urothelial cancer. The sample in question was PBMCs, obtained around atezolizumab (anti-PD-L1) treatment. The chain uses TRBV19 and TRBJ2-1, and TRBD2 matches 12 of the central bases. The sequence in DNA is TGTGCCAGTAGTATATTGACTAGCGGGAGCTACAATGAGCAGTTCTTC. This gives the protein CASSILTSGSYNEQFF. Reference TRBV19 and TRBJ2-1 genes cover what lies past the CDR3, so the full variable domain is DGGITQSPKYLFRKEGQNVTLSCEQNLNHDAMYWYRQDPGQGLRLIYYSQIVNDFQKGDIAEGYSVSREKKESFPLTVTSAQKNPTAFYLCASSILTSGSYNEQFFGPGTRLTVL.